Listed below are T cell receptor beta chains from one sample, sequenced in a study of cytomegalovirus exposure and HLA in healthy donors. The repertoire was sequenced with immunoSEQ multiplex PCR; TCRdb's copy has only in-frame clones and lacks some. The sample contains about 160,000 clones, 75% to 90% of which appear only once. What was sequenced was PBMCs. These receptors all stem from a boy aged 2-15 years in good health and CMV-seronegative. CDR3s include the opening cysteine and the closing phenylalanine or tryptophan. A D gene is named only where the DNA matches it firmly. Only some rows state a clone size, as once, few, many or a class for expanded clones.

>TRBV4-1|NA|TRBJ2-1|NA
TGCGCCAGCAGCCACTCTCCTAGTGAGAGACTACCGTTCTTC
CASSHSPSERLPFF
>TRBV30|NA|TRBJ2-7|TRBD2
TGTGCCTGGACACCGGGACTAGTCTCCTACGAGCAGTACTTC
CAWTPGLVSYEQYF
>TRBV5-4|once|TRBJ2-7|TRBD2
TGTGCCAGCAGCTCTGGGGGGGGCTACGAGCAGTACTTC
CASSSGGGYEQYF
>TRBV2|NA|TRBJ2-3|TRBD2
TGTGCCAGCAGTGAGACTAGCGGGAGTGCAGATACGCAGTATTTT
CASSETSGSADTQYF
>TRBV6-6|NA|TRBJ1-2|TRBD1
TGTGCCAGCAGTCATCTTACAGGGGTTCCCTATGGCTACACCTTC
CASSHLTGVPYGYTF
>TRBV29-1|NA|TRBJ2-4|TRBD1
TGCAGCGTGGCACCCGGGACAGCGAAAAACATTCAGTACTTC
CSVAPGTAKNIQYF
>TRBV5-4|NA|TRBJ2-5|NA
NA
CASSSSTSGSTQETQYF
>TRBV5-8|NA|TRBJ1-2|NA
TGTGCCAGCAGCTTGGACAGGAAGTATGGCTACACCTTC
CASSLDRKYGYTF
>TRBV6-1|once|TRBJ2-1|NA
TGTGCCACCCCCTGGTTGGGAGGAGAGCAGTTCTTC
CATPWLGGEQFF
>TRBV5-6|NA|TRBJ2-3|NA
TGTGCCAGCAGCCTCCGGCACAGGGACACAGATACGCAGTATTTT
CASSLRHRDTDTQYF
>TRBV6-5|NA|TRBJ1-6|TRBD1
TGTGCCAGCAGTTCGGGACAGGGCGGTTCACCCCTCCACTTT
CASSSGQGGSPLHF
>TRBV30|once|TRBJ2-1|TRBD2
TGTGCCTGCTCGACTAGCGGGGGTAATGAGCAGTTCTTC
CACSTSGGNEQFF
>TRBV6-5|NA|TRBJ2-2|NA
TGTGCCAGCACTACCCCCGCGAACACCGGGGAGCTGTTTTTT
CASTTPANTGELFF
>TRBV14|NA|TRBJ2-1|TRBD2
TGTGCCAGCAGCCAAGTGGCGGGAGGGATCAATGAGCAGTTCTTC
CASSQVAGGINEQFF
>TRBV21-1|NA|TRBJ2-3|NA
TGTGCCAGCATCGAGGAGTCGGGCACAGATACGCAGTATTTT
CASIEESGTDTQYF
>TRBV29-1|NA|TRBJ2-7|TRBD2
TGCAGCGTTGGGGGGGGGTCCTACGAGCAGTACTTC
CSVGGGSYEQYF
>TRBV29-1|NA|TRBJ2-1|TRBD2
TGCAGCGTGCCGGGGCTAGCGGGTCTATACAATGAGCAGTTCTTC
CSVPGLAGLYNEQFF
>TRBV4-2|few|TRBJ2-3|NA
TGTGCCAGCACCCGGGGAGATACGCAGTATTTT
CASTRGDTQYF
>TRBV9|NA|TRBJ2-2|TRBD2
TGTGCCAGCAGCGGCAACGGAGGGCTAGCGGGAGAGACCGGGGAGCTGTTTTTT
CASSGNGGLAGETGELFF
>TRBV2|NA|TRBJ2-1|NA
TGTGCCAGCAGCAGCGGACCATACAATGAGCAGTTCTTC
CASSSGPYNEQFF
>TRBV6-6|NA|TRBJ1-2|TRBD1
TGTGCCAGCCTATCACAGGGGCAGTCTTATGGCTACACCTTC
CASLSQGQSYGYTF
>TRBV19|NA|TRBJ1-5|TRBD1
TGTGCCACCCAGGGGGCGAGTGGCCAGCCCCAGCATTTT
CATQGASGQPQHF
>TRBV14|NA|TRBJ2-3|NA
TGTGCCAGCAGCCAAGAGCGAGGTACCTACACAGATACGCAGTATTTT
CASSQERGTYTDTQYF
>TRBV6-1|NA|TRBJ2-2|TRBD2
TGTGCCAGCCGGCGGGAGGATGCGAACACCGGGGAGCTGTTTTTT
CASRREDANTGELFF
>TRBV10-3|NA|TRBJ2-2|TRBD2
TGTGCCATCAGCACCATTGGGACTAGCGGATACACCGGGGAGCTGTTTTTT
CAISTIGTSGYTGELFF
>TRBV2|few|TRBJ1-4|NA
TGTGCCAGCAGCACAGGGGAAAAACTGTTTTTT
CASSTGEKLFF
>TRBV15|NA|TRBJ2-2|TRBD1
TGTGCCACCACCAAGGCAGGGGGCGCTAGCACCGGGGAGCTGTTTTTT
CATTKAGGASTGELFF
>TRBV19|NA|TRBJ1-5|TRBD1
TGTGCCAGTAGTAGCCGACAGGGGTCGGGTCAGCCCCAGCATTTT
CASSSRQGSGQPQHF
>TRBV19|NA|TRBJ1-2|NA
TGTGCCAGTAGTACCCACGGGGTCACCAGCTACACCTTC
CASSTHGVTSYTF
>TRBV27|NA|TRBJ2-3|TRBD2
TGTGCCAGCAGACCACCCGGGGGGTTCCAAGGAGATACGCAGTATTTT
CASRPPGGFQGDTQYF
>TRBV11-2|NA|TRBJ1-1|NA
TGTGCCAGCAGAACAGGTTCCACTGAAGCTTTCTTT
CASRTGSTEAFF
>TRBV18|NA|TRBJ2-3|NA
TGTGCCAGCTCACAAGTACAGGGCTCGCTCACAGATACGCAGTATTTT
CASSQVQGSLTDTQYF
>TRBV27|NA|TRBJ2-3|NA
TGTGCCAGCAGTCCCGGACTCAACACAGATACGCAGTATTTT
CASSPGLNTDTQYF
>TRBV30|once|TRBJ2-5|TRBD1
TGTGCCTGGGGACAGGCCCAAGAGACCCAGTACTTC
CAWGQAQETQYF
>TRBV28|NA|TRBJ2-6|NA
TGTGCCAGCAGTCCCCGGACACCAAACTCTGGGGCCAACGTCCTGACTTTC
CASSPRTPNSGANVLTF
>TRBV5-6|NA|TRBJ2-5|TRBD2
TGTGCCAGCAGCAATAGCGGGGGGGGTGAGACCCAGTACTTC
CASSNSGGGETQYF
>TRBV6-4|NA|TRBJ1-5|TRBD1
TGTGCCAGCAGTGACTCGAATGGGGGATCAGGGGGTGATAGCAATCAGCCCCAGCATTTT
CASSDSNGGSGGDSNQPQHF
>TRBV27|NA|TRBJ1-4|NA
TGTGCCAGCAGTTTCAGGGGTGAAAAACTGTTTTTT
CASSFRGEKLFF
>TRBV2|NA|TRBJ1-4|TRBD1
TGTGCCAGCAGCGGCGACAGGGACGGAAAACTGTTTTTT
CASSGDRDGKLFF
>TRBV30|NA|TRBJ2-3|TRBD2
TGTGCCCTGGGGGGGGACCGCACAGATACGCAGTATTTT
CALGGDRTDTQYF
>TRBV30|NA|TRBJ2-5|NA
TGTGCCTGGAGTGTACCCCCGGGTTATGAGACCCAGTACTTC
CAWSVPPGYETQYF
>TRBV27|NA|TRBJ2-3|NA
TGTGCCAGCAGTTTCGGGGGATTAGATACGCAGTATTTT
CASSFGGLDTQYF
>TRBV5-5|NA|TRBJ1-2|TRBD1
TGTGCCAGCAGCATGCGACAGGGGGCGCGAGGCTACACCTTC
CASSMRQGARGYTF
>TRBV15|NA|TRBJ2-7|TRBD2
TGTGCCACCAGCAGAGAGCTAGCGGGAGCCACCACCTACGAGCAGTACTTC
CATSRELAGATTYEQYF
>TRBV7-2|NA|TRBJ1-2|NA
TGTGCCAGCAGCTCCCCGGGGGAAAACTATGGCTACACCTTC
CASSSPGENYGYTF
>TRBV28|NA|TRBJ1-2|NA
TGTGCCAGCAGTCCCACGGGTTATGGCTACACCTTC
CASSPTGYGYTF
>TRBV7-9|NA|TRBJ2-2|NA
TGTGCCAGCAGCTTAGACAGGGACGCCGGGGAGCTGTTTTTT
CASSLDRDAGELFF
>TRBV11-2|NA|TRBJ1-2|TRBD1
TGTGCCAGCAGCTTAGCGGGACAGCCATATGGCTACACCTTC
CASSLAGQPYGYTF
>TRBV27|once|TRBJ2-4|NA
TGTGCCAGCAGTCCCTTTTACCGGGAGCTACTAGCCAAAAACATTCAGTACTTC
CASSPFYRELLAKNIQYF
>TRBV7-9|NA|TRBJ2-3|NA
TGTGCCAGCAGCGCTCTAGCGACTAGCACAGATACGCAGTATTTT
CASSALATSTDTQYF
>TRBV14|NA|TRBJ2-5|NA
TGTGCCAGCAGCCAAGGGACTATTCACCCGTACCAAGAGACCCAGTACTTC
CASSQGTIHPYQETQYF
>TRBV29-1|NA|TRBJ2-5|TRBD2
TGCAGCGTTGCCACCGGCGCTAGCGGGGGTCCCGGGCAAGAGACCCAGTACTTC
CSVATGASGGPGQETQYF
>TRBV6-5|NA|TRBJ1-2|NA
TGTGCCAGCAGTTATGTGAAGGGAGAGGGCTATGGCTACACCTTC
CASSYVKGEGYGYTF